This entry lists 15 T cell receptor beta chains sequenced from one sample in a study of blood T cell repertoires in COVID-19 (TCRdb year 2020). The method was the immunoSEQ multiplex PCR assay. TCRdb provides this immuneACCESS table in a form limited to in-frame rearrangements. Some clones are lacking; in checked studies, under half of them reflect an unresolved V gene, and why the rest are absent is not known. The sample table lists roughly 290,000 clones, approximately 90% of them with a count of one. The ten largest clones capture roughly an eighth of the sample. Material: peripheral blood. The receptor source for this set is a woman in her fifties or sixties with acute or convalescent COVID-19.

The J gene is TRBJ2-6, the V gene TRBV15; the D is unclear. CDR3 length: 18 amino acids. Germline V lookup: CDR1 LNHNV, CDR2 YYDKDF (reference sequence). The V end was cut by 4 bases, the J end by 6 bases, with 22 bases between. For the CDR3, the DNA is TGTGCCACCAGCACATTTTCCAGTCGACTTACGCAGGCCAACGTCCTGACTTTC. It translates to CATSTFSSRLTQANVLTF.

The CDR3 sequence: CASSYLGGGAGANVLTF. DNA for the CDR3: TGTGCCAGCAGCTATCTCGGTGGGGGGGCTGGGGCCAACGTCCTGACTTTC. The chain recombines TRBV5-6 with TRBJ2-6; 7 nucleotides align to TRBD2. The CDR3 runs 17 residues. V shed 3 bases and J 2 bases; nucleotides not matched to a gene: 8. Germline assignment: CDR1 SGHDT and CDR2 YYEEEE.

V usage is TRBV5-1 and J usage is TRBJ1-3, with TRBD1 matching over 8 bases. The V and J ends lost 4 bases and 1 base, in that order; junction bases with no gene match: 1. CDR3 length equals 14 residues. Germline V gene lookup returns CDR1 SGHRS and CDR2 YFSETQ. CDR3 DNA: TGCGCCAGCAGCCAGGGGGCGTCTGGAAACACCATATATTTT. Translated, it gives CASSQGASGNTIYF.

CDR3 sequence (DNA): TGTGCCAGCAGCCAGGGGCCCGCAGGGGCGCTATACAATGAGCAGTTCTTC. Amino acids: CASSQGPAGALYNEQFF. J is TRBJ2-1 and V is TRBV3-1 (or the pseudogene TRBV3-2); the D gene is possibly TRBD1 (6 bases). Germline loops: CDR1 LGHDT, CDR2 YNNKEL (reference sequence). Trimming took off 3 bases at V and 4 bases at J, with 19 bases between the two ends. This CDR3 has 17 residues.

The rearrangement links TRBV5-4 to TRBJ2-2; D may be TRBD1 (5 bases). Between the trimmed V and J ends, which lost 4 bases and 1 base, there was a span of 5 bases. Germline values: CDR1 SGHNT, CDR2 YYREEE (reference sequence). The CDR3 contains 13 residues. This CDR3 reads CASSRGNTGELFF. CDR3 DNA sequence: TGTGCCAGCAGCAGGGGGAACACCGGGGAGCTGTTTTTT.

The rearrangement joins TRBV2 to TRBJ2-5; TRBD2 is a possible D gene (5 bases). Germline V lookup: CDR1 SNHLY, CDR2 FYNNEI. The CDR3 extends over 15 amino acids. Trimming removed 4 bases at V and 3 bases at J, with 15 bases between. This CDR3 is CASSGRLEAKETQYF. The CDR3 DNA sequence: TGTGCCAGCAGTGGACGTCTGGAGGCGAAAGAGACCCAGTACTTC.

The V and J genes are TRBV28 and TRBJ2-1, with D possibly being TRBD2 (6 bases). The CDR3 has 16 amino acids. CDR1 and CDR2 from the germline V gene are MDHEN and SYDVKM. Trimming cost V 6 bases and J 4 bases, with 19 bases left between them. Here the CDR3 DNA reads TGTGCCAGCAGATTCGGTGGAGGGAGCGGGTACAATGAGCAGTTCTTC. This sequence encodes CASRFGGGSGYNEQFF. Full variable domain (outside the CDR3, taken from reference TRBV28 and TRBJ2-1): DVKVTQSSRYLVKRTGEKVFLECVQDMDHENMFWYRQDPGLGLRLIYFSYDVKMKEKGDIPEGYSVSREKKERFSLILESASTNQTSMYLCASRFGGGSGYNEQFFGPGTRLTVL.

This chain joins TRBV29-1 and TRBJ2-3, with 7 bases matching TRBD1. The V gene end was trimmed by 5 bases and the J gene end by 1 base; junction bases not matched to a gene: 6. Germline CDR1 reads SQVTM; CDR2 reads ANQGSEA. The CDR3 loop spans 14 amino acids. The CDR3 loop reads CSVRQGIGTDTQYF. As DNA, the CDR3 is TGCAGCGTTCGACAGGGTATCGGCACAGATACGCAGTATTTT.

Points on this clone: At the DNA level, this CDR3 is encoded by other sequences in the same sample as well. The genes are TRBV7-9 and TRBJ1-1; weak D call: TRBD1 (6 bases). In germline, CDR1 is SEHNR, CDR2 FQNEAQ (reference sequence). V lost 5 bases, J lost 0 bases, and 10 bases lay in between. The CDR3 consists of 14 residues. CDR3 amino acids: CASSPTGMNTEAFF. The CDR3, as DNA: TGTGCCAGCAGCCCCACAGGGATGAACACTGAAGCTTTCTTT. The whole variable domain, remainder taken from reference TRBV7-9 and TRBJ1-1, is DTGVSQNPRHKITKRGQNVTFRCDPISEHNRLYWYRQTLGQGPEFLTYFQNEAQLEKSRLLSDRFSAERPKGSFSTLEIQRTEQGDSAMYLCASSPTGMNTEAFFGQGTRLTVV.

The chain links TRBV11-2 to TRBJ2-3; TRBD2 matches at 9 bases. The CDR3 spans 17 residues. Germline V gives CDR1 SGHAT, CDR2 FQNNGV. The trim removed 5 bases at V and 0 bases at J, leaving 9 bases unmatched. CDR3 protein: CASSQAAGGPSTDTQYF. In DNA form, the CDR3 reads TGTGCCAGCAGCCAAGCGGCGGGGGGGCCTAGCACAGATACGCAGTATTTT.

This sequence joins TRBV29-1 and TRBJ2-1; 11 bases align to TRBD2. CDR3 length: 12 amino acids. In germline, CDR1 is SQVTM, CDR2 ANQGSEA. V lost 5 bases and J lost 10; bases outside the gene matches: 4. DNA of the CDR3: TGCAGCGTTTTAAGACTAGCGGGAGAGCAGTTCTTC. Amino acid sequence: CSVLRLAGEQFF.

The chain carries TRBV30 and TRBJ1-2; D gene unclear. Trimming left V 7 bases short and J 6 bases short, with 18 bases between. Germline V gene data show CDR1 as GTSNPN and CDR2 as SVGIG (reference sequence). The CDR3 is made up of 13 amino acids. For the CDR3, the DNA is TGTGCCTATCATCCGAGCTCCCCACATGGCTACACCTTC. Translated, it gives CAYHPSSPHGYTF.

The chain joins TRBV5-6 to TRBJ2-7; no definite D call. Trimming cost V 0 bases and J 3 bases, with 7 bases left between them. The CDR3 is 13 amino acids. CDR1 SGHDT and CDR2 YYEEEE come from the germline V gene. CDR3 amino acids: CASSLAVDYEQYF. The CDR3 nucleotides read TGTGCCAGCAGCTTGGCTGTAGACTACGAGCAGTACTTC. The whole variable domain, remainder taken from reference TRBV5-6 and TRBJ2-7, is DAGVTQSPTHLIKTRGQQVTLRCSPKSGHDTVSWYQQALGQGPQFIFQYYEEEERQRGNFPDRFSGHQFPNYSSELNVNALLLGDSALYLCASSLAVDYEQYFGPGTRLTVT.

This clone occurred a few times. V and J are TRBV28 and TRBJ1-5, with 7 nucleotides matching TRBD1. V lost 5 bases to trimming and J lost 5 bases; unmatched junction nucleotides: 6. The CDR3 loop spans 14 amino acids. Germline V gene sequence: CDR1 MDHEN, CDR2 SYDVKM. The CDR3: CASSRTGSYQPQHF. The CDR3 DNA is TGTGCCAGCAGTCGGACAGGTTCCTATCAGCCCCAGCATTTT.

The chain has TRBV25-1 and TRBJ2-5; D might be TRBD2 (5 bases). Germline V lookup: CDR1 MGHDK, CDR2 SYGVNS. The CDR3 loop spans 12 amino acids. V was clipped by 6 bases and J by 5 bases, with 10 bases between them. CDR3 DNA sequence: TGTGCCAGCAGCCCTAGCTCGGAGACCCAGTACTTC. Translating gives CASSPSSETQYF.